Given below is one T cell receptor beta chain in context. This record belongs to a study of blood T cell repertoires in COVID-19. Per the original data handling: For nucleated cells, counts were estimated from reference gene primer amplification. Using immunoSEQ multiplex PCR, the repertoire was profiled, and TCRdb retains in-frame clones only, with some absent. The V and J calls and clone size are taken from that table; D and trimming were inferred from the DNA. The data show approximately 250,000 clones, approximately 81% seen once. In germline, CDR1 is LGHNA, CDR2 YSLEER. The CDR3 extends over 14 amino acids. Trimming took 6 bases from V and 5 from J; bases not matched to a gene: 4.

The sample consisted of peripheral blood. This TCR came from a man between 60 and 70 years old with acute or convalescent COVID-19. The chain has TRBV4-3 and TRBJ2-1; 10 bases are shared with TRBD2. This chain's CDR3 is CASSPGLANNEQFF. The CDR3 bases are TGCGCCAGCAGTCCGGGACTAGCGAACAATGAGCAGTTCTTC.